This T cell receptor (beta chain) appears in the sequencing data of a study of shared clonotypes between healthy human individuals. Positive CCR7 selection of CD45RO-negative cells yielded the naive CD8 cells, and terminally differentiated effector memory CD45RA+ cells were excluded. Comments on this clone: The antigen remains unidentified.

Trimming removed 0 bases from V and 4 bases from J, with 5 bases in between. This CDR3 contains 13 residues. The germline gives CDR1 SGDLS, CDR2 YYNGEE. Deep-level running was used for the assay. Source study methods: ImmunoSEQ gave junction-only sequences without quality scores, so filtering differed. Sequenced by immunoSEQ multiplex PCR; TCRdb stores in-frame clones only, minus some. V and J calls and clone size are copied from that table; D and trimming were computed from the DNA. The sample lists under 1 million clones; 96% were seen once. Study-wide results and caveats: In this cohort, only blood was sampled, and tissue repertoires likely differ. The generation probabilities recorded for non-shared clonotypes fell below those of clonotypes shared by all four donors.

The chain has TRBV9 and TRBJ2-1; D gene unclear. Specimen: naive CD8+ T cells sorted from blood. The TCR originated in a man under 40 in good health. CDR3 loop: CASSVAHYNEQFF. The CDR3 DNA reads TGTGCCAGCAGCGTAGCTCATTACAATGAGCAGTTCTTC.